This T cell receptor beta chain was identified during a study of blood T cells in healthy people across ages. Study information: About one barcoded beta molecule was captured per two T cells (by template switching).

The second PCR ran about 6 to 12 cycles with a sample-barcoded 5' primer and J-beta primers. MiXCR, run by TCRdb on the 5' RACE reads, gives a single entry per CDR3 protein. The sample has about 1.4 million distinct CDR3 sequences, approximately 60% seen once. Extracted total RNA amounted to at least 6 micrograms for each sample. Study conclusions and caveats: Versus aged donors, long-lived donors had higher diversity and more naive CD4+ cells.

The table lists this clonotype with a few counts. Antigen: not known. The CDR3 is 15 amino acids. Looked up from germline, CDR1 is MNHEY and CDR2 is SVGAGI. Trimming took off 7 bases at V and 2 bases at J, with 12 bases between the two ends. The chain uses TRBV6-5 and TRBJ2-6; tentative D call: TRBD2 (7 bases). The sequence was collected from a man younger than 35 in good health. The sample comprised blood. The CDR3 coding sequence is TGTGCCAGCATTGCGCGGGGGCCTGGGGCCAACGTCCTGACTTTC. This gives the protein CASIARGPGANVLTF.